The 18 T cell receptor beta chains in this list originate from one sample, sequenced in a study of immune heterogeneity within non-small cell lung tumors (dated by TCRdb to the late 2010s). The instrument given in TCRdb is HiSeq X Ten. The TCR beta CDR3 region was amplified with a multiplex PCR system, in which a first round of around 11 cycles was run using 32 V-gene forward and 13 J-gene reverse primers. TCRdb took the public reads, trimmed them with fastp at Q25, ran MiXCR for clone calling and kept in-frame beta chains. When rows share a CDR3 protein, they turn into one entry using the most common DNA and genes. This sample gives roughly 6,500 distinct CDR3 sequences in total; 22% of them show up just once. The ten largest clones take up approximately 15% of the sample. For the TCR template, genomic DNA was extracted from bulk tumor tissue, and 600 ng of gDNA was amplified for each sample. During surgery, multiple biopsies were taken from each primary tumor and placed as far apart as possible within the tumor mass. The study cohort was described as untreated and was composed of newly diagnosed NSCLC cases undergoing curative surgery.

The material sequenced was lung tumor tissue. The source is a female donor with non-small cell lung cancer.

Sample share makes this clonotype medium-sized. This sequence joins TRBV27 and TRBJ1-6; no firm D call. The CDR3 loop spans 17 amino acids. The germline gives CDR1 MNHEY, CDR2 SMNVEV (reference sequence). Between the trimmed V and J ends, which lost 5 bases and 8 bases, there was a span of 22 bases. The CDR3 bases are TGTGCCAGCAGTGAAGACCCGACGCCTGGGTGGGATTCACCCCTCCACTTT. Protein sequence: CASSEDPTPGWDSPLHF.

V and J are TRBV18 and TRBJ2-1; TRBD1 matches at 9 bases. Trimming at V came to 6 bases and at J to 9 bases, leaving 9 bases not matched to a gene. The CDR3 extends over 14 amino acids. CDR1 and CDR2 from the germline V gene are KGHSH and LQKENI. For the CDR3, the DNA is TGTGCCAGCTCTCCTAGACAGGGGGTATTTGAGCAGTTCTTC. Translation gives CASSPRQGVFEQFF. Together with reference TRBV18 and TRBJ2-1, the CDR3 gives the full variable domain: NAGVMQNPRHLVRRRGQEARLRCSPMKGHSHVYWYRQLPEEGLKFMVYLQKENIIDESGMPKERFSAEFPKEGPSILRIQQVVRGDSAAYFCASSPRQGVFEQFFGPGTRLTVL.

In this sample, this clonotype is medium-sized (0.01 to 0.1%). The chain links TRBV12-3 or TRBV12-4 to TRBJ2-5; 8 bases line up with TRBD2. J was trimmed by 5 bases and V by 1 base; bases with no gene match: 6. This CDR3 contains 15 residues. CDR3 bases: TGTGCCAGCAGTTTAGGGGCGGGAGGTACCGAGACCCAGTACTTC. Protein: CASSLGAGGTETQYF.

By share of the sample, this clonotype is medium-sized. The chain carries TRBV20-1 and TRBJ1-2; D is ambiguous. V lost 3 bases and J lost 5, with 10 bases in between. Germline V gene sequence: CDR1 DFQATT, CDR2 SNEGSKA (reference sequence). There are 12 residues in the CDR3. CDR3: CSASPEGYGYTF. The CDR3 DNA reads TGCAGTGCTAGCCCCGAAGGGTATGGCTACACCTTC.

This clonotype occurred a few times. V is TRBV5-1 and J is TRBJ2-7, with D maybe TRBD2 (6 bases). The length of the CDR3 is 14 residues. The V end lost 0 bases, the J end lost 3 bases, and 10 bases lay between the germline ends. Per germline, CDR1 SGHRS and CDR2 YFSETQ. DNA for the CDR3: TGCGCCAGCAGCTTGGGAGGGACTCTCTACGAGCAGTACTTC. It codes for CASSLGGTLYEQYF.

This clonotype appeared a few times. The chain combines TRBV29-1 with TRBJ1-1; 8 nucleotides match TRBD1. Germline V gene data show CDR1 as SQVTM and CDR2 as ANQGSEA. V dropped 4 bases and J dropped 5; count of bases not matched to a gene: 18. This CDR3 is 17 amino acids long. CDR3 nucleotide sequence: TGCAGCGTTGTAACTATAAAGGGGCAGGGGGCGAGGACTGAAGCTTTCTTT. Protein product: CSVVTIKGQGARTEAFF.

The chain uses TRBV20-1 and TRBJ1-2, with 9 nucleotides matching TRBD1. The CDR3 sequence is 13 residues long. Trimming cost V 6 bases and J 8 bases; bases outside gene matches: 10. Germline V lookup: CDR1 DFQATT, CDR2 SNEGSKA (reference sequence). The CDR3 bases are TGCAGTGCAAATCCACAGGGGGCGGGGGGCTACACCTTC. Residues: CSANPQGAGGYTF.

This chain connects TRBV3-1 to TRBJ2-6, with unresolved D. V was shortened by 7 bases and J by 1 base, with 8 bases between the two germline ends. The CDR3 runs to 14 residues. Looked up from germline, CDR1 is LGHDT and CDR2 is YNNKEL (reference sequence). For the CDR3, the DNA is TGTGCCAGCATCCAGAGTTCTGGGGCCAACGTCCTGACTTTC. This sequence encodes CASIQSSGANVLTF.

As regards this clonotype: A much larger clone differs from this one at a single base, so this may be a read error. This chain's CDR3 is CASSLGGEAYNEQLF. The CDR3 DNA is TGTGCCAGCAGCTTGGGAGGGGAGGCCTACAATGAGCAGCTCTTC. V and J are TRBV7-2 and TRBJ2-1; 7 bases fit TRBD2. The CDR3 totals 15 residues. Germline V CDR1 and CDR2: SGHTA, FQGNSA.

By sample share, this clonotype is medium-sized (0.01 to 0.1%). The chain couples TRBV10-1 to TRBJ2-1; 11 nucleotides line up with TRBD2. V shed 5 bases, J shed 4 bases, and the junction held 7 bases outside the gene matches. The V gene's germline CDR1 is WNHNN and CDR2 SYGVQD (reference sequence). The CDR3 runs to 16 residues. Here the CDR3 reads CASSSIGTSGYNEQFF. CDR3 sequence (DNA): TGCGCCAGCAGTTCCATCGGGACTAGCGGATACAATGAGCAGTTCTTC.

By its share, this clonotype is medium-sized. This chain joins TRBV28 and TRBJ1-2, with D possibly matching TRBD1 (6 bases). With 8 bases removed from V and 6 bases from J, the gap between germline ends came to 10 bases. Germline-derived CDR1 and CDR2 are MDHEN and SYDVKM. The CDR3 has 11 amino acids. CDR3 sequence (DNA): TGTGCCAGCGCCCGGACAGATGGCTACACCTTC. It specifies CASARTDGYTF.

This rearrangement joins TRBV3-1 to TRBJ1-1, with TRBD1 matching over 11 bases. CDR3 size: 14 residues. Germline V CDR1 and CDR2: LGHDT, YNNKEL (reference sequence). Trimming at V came to 0 bases and at J to 10 bases, leaving 4 bases not matched to a gene. The CDR3 sequence is CASSQDPGQGAAFF. The CDR3 nucleotides read TGTGCCAGCAGCCAAGATCCTGGACAGGGGGCAGCTTTCTTT.

This clonotype was picked up a small number of times. V is TRBV20-1 and J is TRBJ2-2; the D is unclear. This CDR3 contains 14 residues. The germline V and J ends were trimmed by 3 bases and 6 bases, with 14 bases remaining between them. CDR1 and CDR2 (germline): DFQATT, SNEGSKA (reference sequence). The CDR3 sequence: CSASRLNRAGELFF. The CDR3 DNA follows: TGCAGTGCTAGTCGGCTAAATCGTGCCGGGGAGCTGTTTTTT.

This clonotype ranks as medium-sized. The V gene is TRBV4-1, the J gene TRBJ2-3; D tentatively reads TRBD1 or TRBD2 (5 bases each). CDR1 and CDR2 from the germline V gene are MGHRA and YSYEKL. V shed 1 base and J shed 12 bases, with 11 bases lying between them. The CDR3 consists of 12 residues. The CDR3 loop is CASSQGGEPQYF. DNA for the CDR3: TGCGCCAGCAGCCAAGGAGGGGAACCCCAGTATTTT.

In the case of this clonotype: This may stem from a read error, because a much larger clone lies one nucleotide away. This chain connects TRBV12-3 or TRBV12-4 to TRBJ1-4, with D hard to call. The CDR3 totals 16 residues. Between the trimmed V and J ends, which lost 7 bases and 5 bases, there was a span of 20 bases. CDR3 nucleotides: TGTGCCAGCAACGTCCTTCGGTACAGACTAAATGAAAAACTGTTTTTT. Translating gives CASNVLRYRLNEKLFF.

V is TRBV6-1 and J is TRBJ1-1, with D perhaps matching TRBD1 (5 bases). CDR3 length: 11 residues. CDR1 is MNHNS, CDR2 SASEGT, per germline. CDR3 amino acids: CASGGNTEAFF. The CDR3 DNA sequence: TGTGCTAGCGGGGGGAACACTGAAGCTTTCTTT.

This clonotype is labeled medium-sized. V gene TRBV29-1 combines with J gene TRBJ1-2; no clear D. The germline gives CDR1 SQVTM, CDR2 ANQGSEA. Between the trimmed V and J ends, which lost 4 bases and 0 bases, there was a span of 9 bases. The CDR3 runs to 13 residues. This CDR3 is CSVGSETNYGYTF. Here the CDR3 DNA reads TGCAGCGTTGGGTCAGAAACTAACTATGGCTACACCTTC. Using reference TRBV29-1 and TRBJ1-2 for the parts outside the CDR3, the full variable domain is SAVISQKPSRDICQRGTSLTIQCQVDSQVTMMFWYRQQPGQSLTLIATANQGSEATYESGFVIDKFPISRPNLTFSTLTVSNMSPEDSSIYLCSVGSETNYGYTFGSGTRLTVV.

A word on this clonotype: Its ends do not fully match the called genes, so a read error is possible. V gene TRBV15 combines with J gene TRBJ2-2; D is perhaps TRBD1 or TRBD2 (6 bases each). This CDR3 has 16 residues. CDR1 LNHNV and CDR2 YYDKDF come from the germline V gene (reference sequence). CDR3 loop: CATSSPRLGGGGALFF. The DNA of the CDR3 is TGTGCCACCAGCAGCCCCCGCTTAGGGGGAGGCGGGGCGCTGTTTTTT. The full variable domain, completed using reference TRBV15 and TRBJ2-2, is DAMVIQNPRYQVTQFGKPVTLSCSQTLNHNVMYWYQQKSSQAPKLLFHYYDKDFNNEADTPDNFQSRRPNTSFCFLDIRSPGLGDTAMYLCATSSPRLGGGGALFFGEGSRLTVL.